Presented here are 4 T cell receptor beta chains from one specimen sequenced in a study of blood T cell repertoires in COVID-19. This table comes from immunoSEQ multiplex PCR, and its TCRdb copy is limited to in-frame clones, with some not included. The repertoire includes over 100,000 clones, around 80% of them detected once, and roughly 17% sits in the top ten. The sequencing sample was made of peripheral blood. These receptors came from a man in his 60s with active or convalescent COVID-19.

The chain is built from TRBV6-5 and TRBJ2-7, with TRBD1 matching 9 bases. The CDR3 is 15 amino acids. Looked up from germline, CDR1 is MNHEY and CDR2 is SVGAGI. V shed 0 bases and J 7 bases; nucleotides not matched to a gene: 7. This CDR3 is CASSYSRGQGLEQYF. Written as DNA, the CDR3 is TGTGCCAGCAGTTACTCGAGGGGACAGGGTCTGGAGCAGTACTTC.

The chain recombines TRBV5-1 with TRBJ2-2; unclear D gene. Germline CDR1 reads SGHRS; CDR2 reads YFSETQ. This CDR3 is 15 amino acids long. V dropped 4 bases and J dropped 5 bases, with 15 bases sitting between them. In nucleotides, the CDR3 is TGCGCCAGCAGCCAATTGTCGGAGATTACCGGGGAGCTGTTTTTT. This gives the protein CASSQLSEITGELFF.

V is TRBV5-8 and J is TRBJ2-6; D is unresolved. V was shortened by 1 base and J by 0 bases, with 8 bases between the two germline ends. The CDR3 consists of 16 residues. Germline values: CDR1 SGHTS, CDR2 YDEGEE. This CDR3 is CASSLYIGSGANVLTF. The CDR3 DNA is TGTGCCAGCAGCTTGTATATCGGCTCTGGGGCCAACGTCCTGACTTTC.

The chain is built from TRBV27 and TRBJ2-7; D perhaps matches TRBD2 (6 bases). This CDR3 has 16 amino acids. Trimming left V 5 bases short and J 5 bases short, with 22 bases between. Per germline, CDR1 MNHEY and CDR2 SMNVEV (reference sequence). DNA of the CDR3: TGTGCCAGCAGTCCGTTTCCGGGCCTAAGGAGGGACGAGCAGTACTTC. It is translated as CASSPFPGLRRDEQYF.